These 28 T cell receptor beta chains came from one sample sequenced in a study of shared clonotypes between healthy human individuals. Profiled with immunoSEQ multiplex PCR; TCRdb holds only in-frame clones, not every one. Of some 1,600,000 clones in the sample, 95% to 99% were seen once. Sequencing used naive CD4+ T cells sorted from blood. Indicated subset: CD45RA+ positively selected. These receptors all come from a man aged 30 to 45 in good health.

The CDR3 sequence is CASSPSRELNQPQHF. The DNA of the CDR3 is TGTGCCAGCAGCCCATCCAGGGAGTTAAATCAGCCCCAGCATTTT. The rearrangement uses TRBV27 and TRBJ1-5; maybe TRBD1 (5 bases). The CDR3 is made up of 15 amino acids. Trimming stripped 6 bases from V and 4 bases from J, with 16 bases between. CDR1 MNHEY and CDR2 SMNVEV come from the germline V gene (reference sequence).

This clone was found once. The rearrangement links TRBV11-2 to TRBJ2-5; D gene uncertain. V was pared by 0 bases and J by 4 bases, with 9 bases between. Germline assignment: CDR1 SGHAT and CDR2 FQNNGV. The CDR3 sequence is 14 residues long. The CDR3: CASSLDPTRETQYF. The DNA of the CDR3 is TGTGCCAGCAGCTTAGACCCAACCCGAGAGACCCAGTACTTC.

V is TRBV15 and J is TRBJ2-7; no clear D. Germline CDR1 LNHNV, CDR2 YYDKDF (reference sequence). V lost 0 bases and J 3 bases, leaving 6 bases between the germline ends. The CDR3 spans 13 residues. Here the CDR3 reads CATSREVGYEQYF. The CDR3 nucleotides read TGTGCCACCAGCAGAGAGGTAGGCTACGAGCAGTACTTC. Using reference TRBV15 and TRBJ2-7 for the parts outside the CDR3, the full variable domain is DAMVIQNPRYQVTQFGKPVTLSCSQTLNHNVMYWYQQKSSQAPKLLFHYYDKDFNNEADTPDNFQSRRPNTSFCFLDIRSPGLGDTAMYLCATSREVGYEQYFGPGTRLTVT.

CDR3 coding DNA: TGTGCCAGCAGCCCTCTTGTTTCTACCTACGAGCAGTACTTC. It yields the protein CASSPLVSTYEQYF. The chain recombines TRBV14 with TRBJ2-7, with unresolved D. The CDR3 has 14 amino acids. Germline lookup yields CDR1 SGHDN and CDR2 FVKESK. Trimming removed 4 bases at V and 2 bases at J, with 12 bases between.

The rearrangement uses TRBV28 and TRBJ2-7; 8 positions match TRBD2. Looked up from germline, CDR1 is MDHEN and CDR2 is SYDVKM. CDR3 size: 16 residues. J was trimmed by 3 bases and V by 5 bases; bases with no gene match: 12. CDR3 amino acids: CASSPRSLAGLYEQYF. Here the CDR3 DNA reads TGTGCCAGCAGTCCAAGATCCCTAGCGGGCCTCTACGAGCAGTACTTC. The full variable domain, in which reference TRBV28 and TRBJ2-7 provide the parts outside the CDR3, is DVKVTQSSRYLVKRTGEKVFLECVQDMDHENMFWYRQDPGLGLRLIYFSYDVKMKEKGDIPEGYSVSREKKERFSLILESASTNQTSMYLCASSPRSLAGLYEQYFGPGTRLTVT.

The CDR3 sequence is CASREGFLTDTQYF. CDR3 in DNA: TGTGCCAGCAGGGAGGGGTTCCTCACAGATACGCAGTATTTT. The rearrangement links TRBV27 to TRBJ2-3; a possible D gene is TRBD2 (6 bases). V was trimmed by 6 bases and J by 2 bases, leaving 12 bases between them. The CDR3 loop spans 14 amino acids. Germline CDR1 is MNHEY and CDR2 is SMNVEV (reference sequence).

The V and J genes are TRBV5-4 and TRBJ2-3; 8 nucleotides agree with TRBD2. The CDR3 runs 15 residues. Germline V CDR1 and CDR2: SGHNT, YYREEE (reference sequence). The V gene end was trimmed by 0 bases and the J gene end by 2 bases; junction bases not matched to a gene: 2. The CDR3: CASSLASGYTDTQYF. The CDR3 DNA sequence: TGTGCCAGCAGCTTGGCTAGCGGGTACACAGATACGCAGTATTTT.

The chain combines TRBV15 with TRBJ2-7; D may be TRBD1 or TRBD2 (6 bases each). The germline gives CDR1 LNHNV, CDR2 YYDKDF (reference sequence). V was clipped by 6 bases and J by 2 bases, with 17 bases between them. This CDR3 comprises 15 residues. The CDR3 reads CATSPRGTATYEQYF. The CDR3 DNA follows: TGTGCCACCAGTCCGAGGGGGACTGCTACCTACGAGCAGTACTTC.

The CDR3 nucleotides are TGTGCCAGCAGCCCACAGACAGCTTTCGCTAGCACAGATACGCAGTATTTT. Translating gives CASSPQTAFASTDTQYF. The rearrangement joins TRBV7-8 to TRBJ2-3, with D perhaps matching TRBD1 (5 bases). Germline lookup yields CDR1 SGHVS and CDR2 FQNEAQ. V lost 5 bases and J 0 bases, leaving 18 bases between the germline ends. This CDR3 has 17 amino acids. The full variable domain, with the rest looked up from reference TRBV7-8 and TRBJ2-3, is GAGVSQSPRYKVAKRGQDVALRCDPISGHVSLFWYQQALGQGPEFLTYFQNEAQLDKSGLPSDRFFAERPEGSVSTLKIQRTQQEDSAVYLCASSPQTAFASTDTQYFGPGTRLTVL.

The genes are TRBV9 and TRBJ1-2, with 8 bases matching TRBD1. Germline V gives CDR1 SGDLS, CDR2 YYNGEE. V lost 5 bases and J lost 6; bases outside the gene matches: 24. The CDR3 runs to 19 residues. DNA of the CDR3: TGTGCCAGCAGAAAATCCGAGTGGAACCGGGACAGGACACCGGATGGCTACACCTTC. Amino acid sequence: CASRKSEWNRDRTPDGYTF.

This chain joins TRBV18 and TRBJ1-3; D gene unclear. This CDR3 spans 20 amino acids. The germline V gene encodes CDR1 KGHSH and CDR2 LQKENI. V lost 6 bases, J lost 2 bases, and 29 bases lay in between. CDR3 amino acids: CASSTFHVGSSGRTGNTIYF. The CDR3 coding sequence is TGTGCCAGCTCGACTTTCCACGTTGGTAGTTCCGGGAGAACTGGAAACACCATATATTTT.

The gene calls are TRBV5-1 and TRBJ2-1, with 7 bases aligning to TRBD2. The CDR3 is 15 residues long. Looked up from germline, CDR1 is SGHRS and CDR2 is YFSETQ. The junction had 7 bases not matched to a gene; V was cut back by 7 bases and J by 0 bases. The CDR3 protein is CASGPGGYSYNEQFF. The CDR3 DNA reads as TGCGCCAGCGGGCCGGGAGGCTACTCCTACAATGAGCAGTTCTTC.

The chain has TRBV27 and TRBJ1-2; no clear D gene. CDR1 is MNHEY and CDR2 is SMNVEV in the germline V gene (reference sequence). The ends were cut back, 0 bases at V and 4 bases at J, with 3 bases in the middle. The CDR3 runs to 12 residues. The CDR3 sequence is CASSLSLYGYTF. The CDR3 bases are TGTGCCAGCAGTTTATCGCTCTATGGCTACACCTTC.

This clone appeared a single time. The chain employs TRBV27 and TRBJ1-1; D might be TRBD1 (6 bases). This CDR3 has 16 amino acids. V shed 0 bases and J shed 1 base, with 12 bases lying between them. CDR1 is MNHEY and CDR2 is SMNVEV in the germline V gene (reference sequence). This chain's CDR3 is CASSLSLDRGNTEAFF. Written as DNA, the CDR3 is TGTGCCAGCAGTTTATCGTTGGACAGAGGGAACACTGAAGCTTTCTTT.

Comments on this clone: No DNA is shown, since the ends of the CDR3 on it are uncertain; the CDR3 is the one TCRdb lists. CDR3 sequence reads: CASSTSDRASNEQFF. The chain combines TRBV6-4 with TRBJ2-1; the table's D call of TRBD1 was not tested on the DNA. Germline V gives CDR1 MRHNA, CDR2 SNTAGT. With termini counted, the CDR3 has 15 amino acids.

This chain joins TRBV19 and TRBJ1-1; a weak D match, TRBD1 (6 bases). The CDR3 is 14 amino acids. CDR1 LNHDA and CDR2 SQIVND come from the germline V gene (reference sequence). V lost 1 base, J lost 4 bases, and 10 bases lay in between. The CDR3 DNA reads as TGTGCCAGTAGTATAGGGGGGCAGAGCACTGAAGCTTTCTTT. Protein: CASSIGGQSTEAFF. The full variable domain, rest sourced from reference TRBV19 and TRBJ1-1, is DGGITQSPKYLFRKEGQNVTLSCEQNLNHDAMYWYRQDPGQGLRLIYYSQIVNDFQKGDIAEGYSVSREKKESFPLTVTSAQKNPTAFYLCASSIGGQSTEAFFGQGTRLTVV.

The CDR3 DNA is TGTGCCAGCAGCTTGAGGGCAACTAATGAAAAACTGTTTTTT. This translates into CASSLRATNEKLFF. The chain employs TRBV5-4 and TRBJ1-4, with D unresolved. This CDR3 is 14 amino acids long. Germline V gene sequence: CDR1 SGHNT, CDR2 YYREEE (reference sequence). Trimming took off 1 base at V and 0 bases at J, with 4 bases between the two ends. Supplemented by reference TRBV5-4 and TRBJ1-4, the full variable domain reads ETGVTQSPTHLIKTRGQQVTLRCSSQSGHNTVSWYQQALGQGPQFIFQYYREEENGRGNFPPRFSGLQFPNYSSELNVNALELDDSALYLCASSLRATNEKLFFGSGTQLSVL.

This chain's CDR3 is CASSRIGTSGTYNEQFF. DNA of the CDR3: TGTGCCAGCAGCAGAATTGGGACTAGCGGTACCTACAATGAGCAGTTCTTC. The J gene is TRBJ2-1, the V gene TRBV9, with TRBD2 matching 11 bases. The germline V gene encodes CDR1 SGDLS and CDR2 YYNGEE. The V and J ends lost 4 bases and 2 bases, in that order; junction bases with no gene match: 8. The CDR3 totals 17 residues.

This chain uses TRBV14 with TRBJ2-1, with a possible D match to TRBD2 (6 bases). The V and J ends lost 5 bases and 4 bases respectively, with 21 bases between them. The germline V gene has CDR1 SGHDN and CDR2 FVKESK. The CDR3 contains 17 residues. Here the CDR3 reads CASSTGFWGDWYNEQFF. The CDR3 DNA reads TGTGCCAGCAGCACCGGTTTTTGGGGGGACTGGTACAATGAGCAGTTCTTC.

About this clone itself: The junction departs from germline at one end; a sequencing error may be responsible. The chain is built from TRBV7-7 and TRBJ2-3; weak D call: TRBD2 (6 bases). The CDR3 sequence is 19 residues long. Germline V gene data show CDR1 as SSHAT and CDR2 as FNYEAQ (reference sequence). The CDR3 spells CASSHTEGRLTSSTDTQYF. Written as DNA, the CDR3 is TGTGCTAGCAGCCATACGGAGGGGCGGCTTACCTCCAGCACAGATACGCAGTATTTT.

This sequence joins TRBV28 and TRBJ2-1; 7 bases align to TRBD2. With 7 bases clipped from V and 2 bases from J, the junction kept 5 bases outside the gene matches. The germline gives CDR1 MDHEN, CDR2 SYDVKM. CDR3 size: 14 residues. CDR3 protein: CASIASGPYNEQFF. The CDR3 coding sequence is TGTGCCAGCATCGCTAGCGGACCCTACAATGAGCAGTTCTTC.

This chain connects TRBV11-3 to TRBJ2-1; perhaps D is TRBD1 or TRBD2 (5 bases each). The germline V gene encodes CDR1 SGHNT and CDR2 YENEEA. This CDR3 comprises 12 residues. Trimming shortened V by 3 bases and J by 9 bases, and 9 bases separated the two germline ends. The CDR3 sequence: CASSFRGSEQFF. CDR3 nucleotides: TGTGCCAGCAGCTTCCGGGGCAGTGAGCAGTTCTTC.

V usage is TRBV14 and J usage is TRBJ2-1; TRBD2 aligns across 11 bases. Germline CDR1 is SGHDN and CDR2 is FVKESK. This CDR3 region has 16 residues. The junction had 4 bases not matched to a gene; V was cut back by 2 bases and J by 4 bases. DNA for the CDR3: TGTGCCAGCAGCCAAATAACTAGCGGGAGATACAATGAGCAGTTCTTC. Translating it yields CASSQITSGRYNEQFF.

The rearrangement joins TRBV7-9 to TRBJ2-1, with D possibly TRBD2 on 6 matching bases. V lost 5 bases and J 0 bases, leaving 14 bases between the germline ends. Germline lookup yields CDR1 SEHNR and CDR2 FQNEAQ (reference sequence). The CDR3 length is 16 residues. The CDR3 protein is CASSLGDSSSYNEQFF. DNA of the CDR3: TGTGCCAGCAGCCTCGGGGACTCTAGCTCCTACAATGAGCAGTTCTTC.

The DNA of the CDR3 is TGTGCCAGCAGTGACAGAGGGGTTTCTAGCGGGGCTAGCACAGATACGCAGTATTTT. Translation: CASSDRGVSSGASTDTQYF. This sequence joins TRBV2 and TRBJ2-3; 9 positions match TRBD2. From germline, CDR1 is SNHLY and CDR2 FYNNEI. V trimming: 3 bases; J trimming: 0 bases; junction bases outside the gene matches: 13. The CDR3 sequence is 19 residues long.

J is TRBJ1-3 and V is TRBV28; unclear D gene. The CDR3 is 12 residues long. V lost 10 bases and J 1 base, leaving 8 bases between the germline ends. Germline V gene sequence: CDR1 MDHEN, CDR2 SYDVKM. In nucleotides, the CDR3 is TGTGCCACCGCAGCGTCTGGAAACACCATATATTTT. Protein product: CATAASGNTIYF.

The J gene is TRBJ2-2, the V gene TRBV10-3, with a weak D call TRBD1 (5 bases). Germline V gene lookup returns CDR1 ENHRY and CDR2 SYGVKD. Trimming took off 2 bases at V and 0 bases at J, with 7 bases between the two ends. CDR3 length: 15 residues. This chain's CDR3 is CAISEGHPNTGELFF. CDR3 coding DNA: TGTGCCATCAGTGAGGGACACCCGAACACCGGGGAGCTGTTTTTT.

This chain joins TRBV7-3 and TRBJ2-1; the D call may be TRBD1 or TRBD2 (5 bases each). Between the trimmed V and J ends, which lost 4 bases and 4 bases, there was a span of 20 bases. CDR3 size: 17 residues. From germline, CDR1 is SGHTA and CDR2 FQGTGA. In DNA form, the CDR3 reads TGTGCCAGCAGCTACCAGAGGGGTAGAGCCCCTTACAATGAGCAGTTCTTC. It specifies CASSYQRGRAPYNEQFF.